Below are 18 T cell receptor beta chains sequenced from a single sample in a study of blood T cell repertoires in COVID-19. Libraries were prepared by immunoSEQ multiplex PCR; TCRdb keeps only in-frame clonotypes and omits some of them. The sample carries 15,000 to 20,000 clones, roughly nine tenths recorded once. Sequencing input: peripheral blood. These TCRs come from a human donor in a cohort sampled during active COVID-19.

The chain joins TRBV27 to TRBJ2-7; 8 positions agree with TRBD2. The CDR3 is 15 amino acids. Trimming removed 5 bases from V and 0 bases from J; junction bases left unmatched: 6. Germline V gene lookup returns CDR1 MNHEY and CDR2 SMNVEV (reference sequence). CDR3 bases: TGTGCCAGCAGTCGGGAGGGCGGGAGCTCCTACGAGCAGTACGTC. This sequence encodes CASSREGGSSYEQYV.

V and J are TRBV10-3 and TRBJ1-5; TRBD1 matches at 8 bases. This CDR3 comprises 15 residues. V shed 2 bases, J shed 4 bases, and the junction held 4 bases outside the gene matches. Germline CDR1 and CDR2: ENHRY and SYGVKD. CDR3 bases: TGTGCCATCAGTGAGACAGGACAGGGAAATCAGCCCCAGCATTTT. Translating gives CAISETGQGNQPQHF.

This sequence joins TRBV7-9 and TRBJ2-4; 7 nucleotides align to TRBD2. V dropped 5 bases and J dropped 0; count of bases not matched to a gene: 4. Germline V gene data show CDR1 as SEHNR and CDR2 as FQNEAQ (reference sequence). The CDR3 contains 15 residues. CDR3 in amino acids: CASSVSGLAKNIQYF. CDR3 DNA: TGTGCCAGCAGCGTTAGCGGGTTAGCCAAAAACATTCAGTACTTC.

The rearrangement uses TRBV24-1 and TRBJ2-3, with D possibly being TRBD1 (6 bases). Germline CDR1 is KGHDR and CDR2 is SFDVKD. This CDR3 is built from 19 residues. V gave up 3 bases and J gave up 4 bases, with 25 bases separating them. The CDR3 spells CATSDPNPGQKIQADTQYF. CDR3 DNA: TGTGCCACCAGTGATCCGAACCCGGGACAAAAAATACAGGCAGATACGCAGTATTTT.

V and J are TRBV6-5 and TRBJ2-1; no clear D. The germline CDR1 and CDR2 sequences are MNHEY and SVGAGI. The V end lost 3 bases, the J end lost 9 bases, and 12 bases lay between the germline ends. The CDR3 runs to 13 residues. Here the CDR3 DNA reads TGTGCCAGCAGTTATACGACATTGGGTGAGCAGTTCTTC. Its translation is CASSYTTLGEQFF.

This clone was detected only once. The CDR3 protein is CASRPGGAGEKLFF. CDR3 bases: TGTGCCAGTAGACCAGGGGGCGCGGGTGAAAAACTGTTTTTT. This chain joins TRBV19 and TRBJ1-4, with 8 bases matching TRBD1. The CDR3 totals 14 residues. Germline lookup yields CDR1 LNHDA and CDR2 SQIVND (reference sequence). Trimming at V came to 6 bases and at J to 7 bases, leaving 7 bases not matched to a gene.

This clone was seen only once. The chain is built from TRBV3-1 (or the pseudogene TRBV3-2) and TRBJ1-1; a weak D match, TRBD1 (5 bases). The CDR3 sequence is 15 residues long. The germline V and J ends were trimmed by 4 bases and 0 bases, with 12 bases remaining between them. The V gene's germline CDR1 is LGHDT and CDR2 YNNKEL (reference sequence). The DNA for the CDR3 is TGTGCCAGCAGCCCAGGGTCTACCATGAACACTGAAGCTTTCTTT. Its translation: CASSPGSTMNTEAFF.

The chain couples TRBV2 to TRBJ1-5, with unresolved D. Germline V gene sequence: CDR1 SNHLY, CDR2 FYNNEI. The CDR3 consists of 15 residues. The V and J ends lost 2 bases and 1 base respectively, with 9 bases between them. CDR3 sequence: CASSETLSSNQPQHF. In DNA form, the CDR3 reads TGTGCCAGCAGTGAAACTTTGTCCAGCAATCAGCCCCAGCATTTT. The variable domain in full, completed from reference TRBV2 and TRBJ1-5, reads EPEVTQTPSHQVTQMGQEVILRCVPISNHLYFYWYRQILGQKVEFLVSFYNNEISEKSEIFDDQFSVERPDGSNFTLKIRSTKLEDSAMYFCASSETLSSNQPQHFGDGTRLSIL.

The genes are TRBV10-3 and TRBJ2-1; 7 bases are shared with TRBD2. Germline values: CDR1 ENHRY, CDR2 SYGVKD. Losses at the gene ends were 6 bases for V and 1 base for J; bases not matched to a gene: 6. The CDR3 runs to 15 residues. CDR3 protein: CAIRDTGGSYNEQFF. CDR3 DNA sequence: TGTGCCATCAGGGACACGGGAGGATCCTACAATGAGCAGTTCTTC.

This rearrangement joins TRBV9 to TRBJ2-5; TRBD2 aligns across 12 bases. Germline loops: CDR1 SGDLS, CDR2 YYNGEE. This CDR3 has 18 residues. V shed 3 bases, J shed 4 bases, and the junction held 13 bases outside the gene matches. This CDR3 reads CASSAGGGLAGSGETQYF. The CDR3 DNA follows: TGTGCCAGCAGCGCGGGGGGTGGACTAGCGGGATCTGGAGAGACCCAGTACTTC.

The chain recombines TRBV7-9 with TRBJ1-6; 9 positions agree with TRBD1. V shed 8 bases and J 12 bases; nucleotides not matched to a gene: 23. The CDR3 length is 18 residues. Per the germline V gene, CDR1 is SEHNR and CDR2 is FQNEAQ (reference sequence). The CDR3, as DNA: TGTGCCAGCCCAAGCCACCCAAAACCGGGACAGGGAATTGTACCCCTCCACTTT. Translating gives CASPSHPKPGQGIVPLHF.

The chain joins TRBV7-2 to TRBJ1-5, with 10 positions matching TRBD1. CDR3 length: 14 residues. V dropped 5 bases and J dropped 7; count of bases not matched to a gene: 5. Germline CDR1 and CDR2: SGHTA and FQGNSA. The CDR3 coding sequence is TGTGCCAGCAGCAACCGGGACAGGGGCCAGCCCCAGCATTTT. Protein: CASSNRDRGQPQHF.

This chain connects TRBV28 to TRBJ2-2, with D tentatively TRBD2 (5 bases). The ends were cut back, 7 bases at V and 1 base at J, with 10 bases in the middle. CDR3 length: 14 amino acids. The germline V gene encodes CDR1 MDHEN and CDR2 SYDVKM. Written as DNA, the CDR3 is TGTGCCAGCACCCGGACTTTGAACACCGGGGAGCTGTTTTTT. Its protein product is CASTRTLNTGELFF.

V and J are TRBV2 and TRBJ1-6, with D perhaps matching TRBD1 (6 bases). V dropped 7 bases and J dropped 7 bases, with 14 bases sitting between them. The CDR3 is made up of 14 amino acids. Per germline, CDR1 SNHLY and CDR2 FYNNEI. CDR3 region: CASNRVSGNSPLHF. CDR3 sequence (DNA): TGTGCCAGCAACAGGGTATCGGGCAATTCACCCCTCCACTTT.

This CDR3 reads CASSYALVAANYNEQFF. The CDR3 bases are TGTGCCAGCAGTTACGCTCTCGTAGCGGCAAACTACAATGAGCAGTTCTTC. This sequence joins TRBV6-2 or TRBV6-3 and TRBJ2-1, with D perhaps TRBD2 (6 bases). The V end was cut by 2 bases, the J end by 3 bases, with 17 bases between. The CDR3 has 17 amino acids. CDR1 is MNHEY, CDR2 SVGEGT, per germline.

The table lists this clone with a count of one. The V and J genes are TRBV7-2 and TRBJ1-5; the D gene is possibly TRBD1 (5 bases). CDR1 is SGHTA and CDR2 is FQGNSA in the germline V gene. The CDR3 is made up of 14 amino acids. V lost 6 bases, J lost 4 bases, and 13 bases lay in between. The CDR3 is CASRPTGGNQPQHF. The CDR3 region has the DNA TGTGCCAGCAGACCCACGGGGGGAAATCAGCCCCAGCATTTT. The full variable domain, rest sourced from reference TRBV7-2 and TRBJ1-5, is GAGVSQSPSNKVTEKGKDVELRCDPISGHTALYWYRQSLGQGLEFLIYFQGNSAPDKSGLPSDRFSAERTGGSVSTLTIQRTQQEDSAVYLCASRPTGGNQPQHFGDGTRLSIL.

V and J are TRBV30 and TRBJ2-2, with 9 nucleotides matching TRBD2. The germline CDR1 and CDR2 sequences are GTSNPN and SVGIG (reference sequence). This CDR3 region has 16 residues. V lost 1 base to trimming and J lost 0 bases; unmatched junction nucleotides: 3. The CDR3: CAWSGIAGANTGELFF. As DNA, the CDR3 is TGTGCCTGGAGTGGGATAGCGGGAGCGAACACCGGGGAGCTGTTTTTT. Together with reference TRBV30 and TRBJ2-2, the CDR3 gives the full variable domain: SQTIHQWPATLVQPVGSPLSLECTVEGTSNPNLYWYRQAAGRGLQLLFYSVGIGQISSEVPQNLSASRPQDRQFILSSKKLLLSDSGFYLCAWSGIAGANTGELFFGEGSRLTVL.

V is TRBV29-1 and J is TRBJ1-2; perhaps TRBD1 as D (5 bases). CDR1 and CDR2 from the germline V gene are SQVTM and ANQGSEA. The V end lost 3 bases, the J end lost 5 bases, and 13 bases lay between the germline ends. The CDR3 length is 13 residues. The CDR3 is CSVDDSQLYGYTF. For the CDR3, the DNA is TGCAGCGTTGACGACAGCCAGCTGTATGGCTACACCTTC.